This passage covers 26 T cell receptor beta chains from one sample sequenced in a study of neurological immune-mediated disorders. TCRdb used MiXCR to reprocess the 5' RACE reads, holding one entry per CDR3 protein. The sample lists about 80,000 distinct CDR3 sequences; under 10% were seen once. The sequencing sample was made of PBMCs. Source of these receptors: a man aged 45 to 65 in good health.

The DNA for the CDR3 is TGCGCCAGCAGCTCATCGACTGGGACAGGGCCCTACGAGCAGTACTTC. Protein product: CASSSSTGTGPYEQYF. J is TRBJ2-7 and V is TRBV5-1; 9 nucleotides match TRBD1. Germline lookup yields CDR1 SGHRS and CDR2 YFSETQ. Trimming took 3 bases from V and 2 from J; bases not matched to a gene: 9. The CDR3 spans 16 residues.

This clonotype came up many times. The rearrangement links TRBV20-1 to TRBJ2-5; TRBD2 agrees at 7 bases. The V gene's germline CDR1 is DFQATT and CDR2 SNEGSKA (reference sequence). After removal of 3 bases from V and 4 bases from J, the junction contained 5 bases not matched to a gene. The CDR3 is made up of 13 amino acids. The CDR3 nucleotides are TGCAGTGCTAGCCTTGGCGGGAGAGAGACCCAGTACTTC. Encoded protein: CSASLGGRETQYF.

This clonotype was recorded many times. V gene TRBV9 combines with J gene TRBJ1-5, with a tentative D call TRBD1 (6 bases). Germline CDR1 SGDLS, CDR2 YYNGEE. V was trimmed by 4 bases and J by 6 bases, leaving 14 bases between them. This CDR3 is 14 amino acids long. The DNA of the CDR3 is TGTGCCAGCAGCTATGGGGGGGCCGCTCAGCCCCAGCATTTT. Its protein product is CASSYGGAAQPQHF.

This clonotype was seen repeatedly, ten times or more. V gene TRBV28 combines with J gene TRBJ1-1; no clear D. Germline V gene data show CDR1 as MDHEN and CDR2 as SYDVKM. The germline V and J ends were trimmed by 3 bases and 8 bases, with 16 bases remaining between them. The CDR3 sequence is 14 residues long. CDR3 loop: CASSFPGPALEAFF. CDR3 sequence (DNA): TGTGCCAGCAGTTTCCCAGGACCGGCTCTGGAAGCTTTCTTT.

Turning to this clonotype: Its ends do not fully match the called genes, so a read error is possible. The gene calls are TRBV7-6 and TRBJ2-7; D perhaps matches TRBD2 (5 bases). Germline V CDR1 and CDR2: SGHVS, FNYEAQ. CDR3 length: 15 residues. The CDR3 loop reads CASSTRPGVSYEKYF. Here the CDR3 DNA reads TGTGCCAGCAGCACCCGGCCCGGGGTATCCTACGAGAAGTACTTC.

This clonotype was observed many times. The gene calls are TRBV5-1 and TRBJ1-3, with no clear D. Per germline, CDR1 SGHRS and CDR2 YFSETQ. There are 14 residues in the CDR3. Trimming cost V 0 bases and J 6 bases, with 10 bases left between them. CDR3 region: CASSLGLAENTIYF. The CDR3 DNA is TGCGCCAGCAGCTTGGGGCTCGCGGAAAACACCATATATTTT.

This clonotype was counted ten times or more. The CDR3 nucleotides read TGCGCCAGCAGCTTGATCGGGAGGCTAACAGTACCCTCCGCCGCTGAAGCTTTCTTT. Encoded protein: CASSLIGRLTVPSAAEAFF. V and J are TRBV5-1 and TRBJ1-1, with unresolved D. CDR3 size: 19 residues. Trimming shortened V by 1 base and J by 6 bases, and 28 bases separated the two germline ends. Germline V gene data show CDR1 as SGHRS and CDR2 as YFSETQ.

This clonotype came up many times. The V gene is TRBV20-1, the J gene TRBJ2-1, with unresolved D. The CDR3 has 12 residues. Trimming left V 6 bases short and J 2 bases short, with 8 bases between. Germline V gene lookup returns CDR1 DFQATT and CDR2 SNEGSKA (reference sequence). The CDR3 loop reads CSASVAYNEQFF. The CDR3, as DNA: TGCAGTGCCTCAGTAGCCTACAATGAGCAGTTCTTC.

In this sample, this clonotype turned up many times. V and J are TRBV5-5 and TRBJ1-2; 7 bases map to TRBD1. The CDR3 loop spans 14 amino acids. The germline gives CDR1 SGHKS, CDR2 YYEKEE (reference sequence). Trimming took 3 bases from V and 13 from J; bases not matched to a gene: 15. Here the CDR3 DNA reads TGTGCCAGCAGCTCCTCCCGGGACAGATTTCTTTTCACCTTC. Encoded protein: CASSSSRDRFLFTF. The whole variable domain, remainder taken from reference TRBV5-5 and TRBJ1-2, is DAGVTQSPTHLIKTRGQQVTLRCSPISGHKSVSWYQQVLGQGPQFIFQYYEKEERGRGNFPDRFSARQFPNYSSELNVNALLLGDSALYLCASSSSRDRFLFTFGSGTRLTVV.

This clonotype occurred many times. In DNA form, the CDR3 reads TGTGCCATCAGTGACCCGACAGGGATCAACTCTGGAAACACCATATATTTT. Translation gives CAISDPTGINSGNTIYF. V gene TRBV10-3 combines with J gene TRBJ1-3; 7 bases are a match to TRBD1. V lost 3 bases, J lost 0 bases, and 8 bases stayed unmatched. Germline values: CDR1 ENHRY, CDR2 SYGVKD. The CDR3 consists of 17 residues.

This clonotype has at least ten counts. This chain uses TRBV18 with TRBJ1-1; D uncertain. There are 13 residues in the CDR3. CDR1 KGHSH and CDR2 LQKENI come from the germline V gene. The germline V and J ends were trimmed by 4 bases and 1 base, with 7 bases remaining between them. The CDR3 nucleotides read TGTGCCAGCTCACTTGACCCGAACACTGAAGCTTTCTTT. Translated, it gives CASSLDPNTEAFF. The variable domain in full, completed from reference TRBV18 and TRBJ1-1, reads NAGVMQNPRHLVRRRGQEARLRCSPMKGHSHVYWYRQLPEEGLKFMVYLQKENIIDESGMPKERFSAEFPKEGPSILRIQQVVRGDSAAYFCASSLDPNTEAFFGQGTRLTVV.

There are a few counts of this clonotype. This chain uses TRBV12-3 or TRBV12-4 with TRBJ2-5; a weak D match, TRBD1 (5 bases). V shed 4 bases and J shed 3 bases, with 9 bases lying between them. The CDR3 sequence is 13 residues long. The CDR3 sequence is CASSWGRKETQYF. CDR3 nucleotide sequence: TGTGCCAGCAGTTGGGGCCGGAAAGAGACCCAGTACTTC.

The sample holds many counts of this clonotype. The CDR3 DNA follows: TGTGCCAGCCGTGAAGTCTCTGGAAACACCATATATTTT. Its protein is CASREVSGNTIYF. V and J are TRBV10-3 and TRBJ1-3; D not resolved. This CDR3 spans 13 amino acids. In germline, CDR1 is ENHRY, CDR2 SYGVKD. The ends were cut back, 10 bases at V and 0 bases at J, with 10 bases in the middle.

The CDR3 region is CASSGGPQPQHF. The CDR3, as DNA: TGTGCCAGCAGTGGGGGGCCTCAGCCCCAGCATTTT. The genes are TRBV2 and TRBJ1-5; D might be TRBD1 (6 bases). This CDR3 has 12 residues. Trimming left V 4 bases short and J 6 bases short, with 7 bases between. Germline-derived CDR1 and CDR2 are SNHLY and FYNNEI.

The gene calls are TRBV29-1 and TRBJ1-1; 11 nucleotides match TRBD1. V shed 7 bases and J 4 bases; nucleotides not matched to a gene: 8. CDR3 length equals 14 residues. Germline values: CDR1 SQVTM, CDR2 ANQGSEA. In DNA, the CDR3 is TGCAGCGGAGGGGACAGGGGGAGAGGCACTGAAGCTTTCTTT. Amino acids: CSGGDRGRGTEAFF. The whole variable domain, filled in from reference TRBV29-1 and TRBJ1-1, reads SAVISQKPSRDICQRGTSLTIQCQVDSQVTMMFWYRQQPGQSLTLIATANQGSEATYESGFVIDKFPISRPNLTFSTLTVSNMSPEDSSIYLCSGGDRGRGTEAFFGQGTRLTVV.

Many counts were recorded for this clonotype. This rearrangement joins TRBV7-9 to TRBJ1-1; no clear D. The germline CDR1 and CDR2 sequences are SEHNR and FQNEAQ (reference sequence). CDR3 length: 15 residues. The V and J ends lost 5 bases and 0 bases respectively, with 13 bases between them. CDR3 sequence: CASSLGGVMNTEAFF. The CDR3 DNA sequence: TGTGCCAGCAGCCTCGGTGGGGTTATGAACACTGAAGCTTTCTTT.

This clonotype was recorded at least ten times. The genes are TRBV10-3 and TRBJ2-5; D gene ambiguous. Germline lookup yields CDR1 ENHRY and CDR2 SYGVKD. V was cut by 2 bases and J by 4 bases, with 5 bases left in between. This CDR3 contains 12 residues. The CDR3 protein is CAISEGLETQYF. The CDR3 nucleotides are TGTGCCATCAGTGAGGGTCTAGAGACCCAGTACTTC.

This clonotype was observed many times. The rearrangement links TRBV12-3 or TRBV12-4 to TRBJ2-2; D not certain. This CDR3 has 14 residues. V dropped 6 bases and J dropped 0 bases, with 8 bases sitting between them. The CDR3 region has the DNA TGTGCCAGCAGCATTGACCCGAACACCGGGGAGCTGTTTTTT. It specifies CASSIDPNTGELFF.

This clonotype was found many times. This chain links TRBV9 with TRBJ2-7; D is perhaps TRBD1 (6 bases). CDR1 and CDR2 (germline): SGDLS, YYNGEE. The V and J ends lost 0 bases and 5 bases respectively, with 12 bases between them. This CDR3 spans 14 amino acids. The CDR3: CASSVGQDADEQYF. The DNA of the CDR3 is TGTGCCAGCAGCGTAGGACAGGACGCCGACGAGCAGTACTTC.

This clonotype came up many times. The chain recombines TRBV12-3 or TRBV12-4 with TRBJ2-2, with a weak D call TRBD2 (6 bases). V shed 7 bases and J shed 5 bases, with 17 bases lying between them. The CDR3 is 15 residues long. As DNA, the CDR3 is TGTGCCAGCACCTCAGGGACTGAGACGACCGGGGAGCTGTTTTTT. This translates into CASTSGTETTGELFF.

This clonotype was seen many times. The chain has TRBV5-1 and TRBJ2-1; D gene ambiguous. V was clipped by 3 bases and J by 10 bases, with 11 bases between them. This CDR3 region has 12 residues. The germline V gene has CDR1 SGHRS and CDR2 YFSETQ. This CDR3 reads CASSSPPKEQFF. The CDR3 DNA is TGCGCCAGCAGCTCCCCTCCAAAAGAGCAGTTCTTC.

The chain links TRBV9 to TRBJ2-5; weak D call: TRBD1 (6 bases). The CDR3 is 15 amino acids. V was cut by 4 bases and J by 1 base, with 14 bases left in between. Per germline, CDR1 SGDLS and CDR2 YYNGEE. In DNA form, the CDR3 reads TGTGCCAGCAGCAAAACAGAGACAGGCCAAGAGACCCAGTACTTC. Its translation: CASSKTETGQETQYF.

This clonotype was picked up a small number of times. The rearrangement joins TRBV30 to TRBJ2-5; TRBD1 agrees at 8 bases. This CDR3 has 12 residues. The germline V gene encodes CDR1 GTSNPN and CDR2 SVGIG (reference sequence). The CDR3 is CAWGQAGETQYF. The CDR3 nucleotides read TGTGCTTGGGGACAGGCGGGAGAGACCCAGTACTTC.

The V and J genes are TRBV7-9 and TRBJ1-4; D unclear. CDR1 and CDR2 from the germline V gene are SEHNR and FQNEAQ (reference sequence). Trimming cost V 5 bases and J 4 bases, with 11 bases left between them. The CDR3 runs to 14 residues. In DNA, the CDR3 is TGTGCCAGCAGCCGGCCGGGGTTTAATGAAAAACTGTTTTTT. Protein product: CASSRPGFNEKLFF.

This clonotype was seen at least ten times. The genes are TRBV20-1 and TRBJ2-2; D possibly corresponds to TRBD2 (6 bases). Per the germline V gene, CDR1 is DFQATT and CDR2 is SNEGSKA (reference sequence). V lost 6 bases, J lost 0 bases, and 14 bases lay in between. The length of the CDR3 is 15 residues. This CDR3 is CSAYPGLSNTGELFF. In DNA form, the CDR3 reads TGCAGTGCCTATCCGGGACTCTCGAACACCGGGGAGCTGTTTTTT.

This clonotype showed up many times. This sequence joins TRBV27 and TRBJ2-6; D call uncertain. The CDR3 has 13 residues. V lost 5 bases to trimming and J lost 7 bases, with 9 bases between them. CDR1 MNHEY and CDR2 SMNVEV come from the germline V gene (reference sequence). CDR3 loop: CASSISPANVLTF. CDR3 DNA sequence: TGTGCCAGCAGTATCTCCCCCGCCAACGTCCTGACTTTC.